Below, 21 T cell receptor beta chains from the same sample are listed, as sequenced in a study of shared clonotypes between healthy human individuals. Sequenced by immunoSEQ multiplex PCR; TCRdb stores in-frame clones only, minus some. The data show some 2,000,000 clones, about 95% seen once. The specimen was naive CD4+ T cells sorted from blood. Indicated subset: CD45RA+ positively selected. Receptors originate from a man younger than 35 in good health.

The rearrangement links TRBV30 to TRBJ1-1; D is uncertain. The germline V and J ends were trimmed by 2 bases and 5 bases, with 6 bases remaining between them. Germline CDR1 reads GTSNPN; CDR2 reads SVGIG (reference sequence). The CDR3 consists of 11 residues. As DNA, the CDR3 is TGTGCCTGGAGTTTTCGAACTGAAGCTTTCTTT. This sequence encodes CAWSFRTEAFF.

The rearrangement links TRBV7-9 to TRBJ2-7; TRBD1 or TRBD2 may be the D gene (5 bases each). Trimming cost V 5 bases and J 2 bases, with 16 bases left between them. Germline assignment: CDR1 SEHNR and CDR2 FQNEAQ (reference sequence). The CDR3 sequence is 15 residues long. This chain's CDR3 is CASSPGTDSPYEQYF. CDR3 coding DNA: TGTGCCAGCAGCCCCGGGACGGATAGTCCCTACGAGCAGTACTTC.

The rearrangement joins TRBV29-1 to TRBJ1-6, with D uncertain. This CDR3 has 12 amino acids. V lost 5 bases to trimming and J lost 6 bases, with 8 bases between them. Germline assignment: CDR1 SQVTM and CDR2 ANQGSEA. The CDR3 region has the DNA TGCAGCGTTCGAGAGGGTAATTCACCCCTCCACTTT. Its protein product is CSVREGNSPLHF.

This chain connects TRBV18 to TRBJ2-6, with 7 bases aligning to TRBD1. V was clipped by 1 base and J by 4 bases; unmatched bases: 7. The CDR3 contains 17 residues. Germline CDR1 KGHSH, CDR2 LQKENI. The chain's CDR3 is CASSPQNRGTGANVLTF. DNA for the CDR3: TGTGCCAGCTCACCACAGAACAGGGGAACCGGGGCCAACGTCCTGACTTTC.

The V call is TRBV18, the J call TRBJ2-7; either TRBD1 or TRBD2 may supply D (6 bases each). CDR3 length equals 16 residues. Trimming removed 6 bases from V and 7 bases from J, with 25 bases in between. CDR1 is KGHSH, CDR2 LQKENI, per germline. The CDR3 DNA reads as TGTGCCAGCTCCCCCGGGGGCGGGGTACCCCCTGATGAGCAGTACTTC. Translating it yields CASSPGGGVPPDEQYF.

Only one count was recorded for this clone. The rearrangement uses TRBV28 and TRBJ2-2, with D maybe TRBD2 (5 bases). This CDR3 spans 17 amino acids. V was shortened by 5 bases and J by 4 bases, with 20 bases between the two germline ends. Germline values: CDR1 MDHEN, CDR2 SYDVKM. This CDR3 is CASSAKRPQMGTGELFF. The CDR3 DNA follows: TGTGCCAGCAGTGCCAAGCGGCCTCAGATGGGCACCGGGGAGCTGTTTTTT.

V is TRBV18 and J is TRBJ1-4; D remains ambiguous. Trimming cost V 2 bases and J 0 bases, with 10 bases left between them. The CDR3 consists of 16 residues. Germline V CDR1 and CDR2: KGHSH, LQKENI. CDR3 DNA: TGTGCCAGCTCACCAAACGGCCCTGCAACTAATGAAAAACTGTTTTTT. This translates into CASSPNGPATNEKLFF. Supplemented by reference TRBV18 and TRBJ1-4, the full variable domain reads NAGVMQNPRHLVRRRGQEARLRCSPMKGHSHVYWYRQLPEEGLKFMVYLQKENIIDESGMPKERFSAEFPKEGPSILRIQQVVRGDSAAYFCASSPNGPATNEKLFFGSGTQLSVL.

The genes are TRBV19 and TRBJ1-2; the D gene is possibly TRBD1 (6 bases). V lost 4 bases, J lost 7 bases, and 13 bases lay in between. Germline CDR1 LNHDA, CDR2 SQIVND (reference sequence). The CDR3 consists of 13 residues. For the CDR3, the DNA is TGTGCCAGTAGTACCAGGACAGCGGGTGGCTACACCTTC. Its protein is CASSTRTAGGYTF.

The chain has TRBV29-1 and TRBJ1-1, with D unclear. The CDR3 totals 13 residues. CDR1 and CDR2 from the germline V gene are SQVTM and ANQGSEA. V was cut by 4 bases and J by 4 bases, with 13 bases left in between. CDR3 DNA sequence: TGCAGCGTTGGAAGGGCAGTAGGCACTGAAGCTTTCTTT. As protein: CSVGRAVGTEAFF.

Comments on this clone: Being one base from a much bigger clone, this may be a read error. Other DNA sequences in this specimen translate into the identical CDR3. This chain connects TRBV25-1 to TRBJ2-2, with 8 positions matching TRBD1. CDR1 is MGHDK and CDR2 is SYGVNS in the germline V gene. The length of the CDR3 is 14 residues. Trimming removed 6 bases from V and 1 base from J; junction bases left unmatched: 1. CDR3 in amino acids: CASSGQGNTGELFF. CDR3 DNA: TGTGCCAGCAGCGGACAGGGGAACACCGGGGAGCTGTTTTTT.

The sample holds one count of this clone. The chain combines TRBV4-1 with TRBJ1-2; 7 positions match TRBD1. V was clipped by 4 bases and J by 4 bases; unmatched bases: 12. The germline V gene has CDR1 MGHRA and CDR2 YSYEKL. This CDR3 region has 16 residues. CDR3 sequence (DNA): TGCGCCAGCAGCCCTTCATATACAGGGGCCCTCTATGGCTACACCTTC. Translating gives CASSPSYTGALYGYTF.

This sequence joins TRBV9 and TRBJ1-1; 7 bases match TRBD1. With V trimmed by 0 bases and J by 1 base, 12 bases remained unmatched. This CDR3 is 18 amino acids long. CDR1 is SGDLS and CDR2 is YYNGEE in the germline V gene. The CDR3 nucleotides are TGTGCCAGCAGCGTAGACGGCGGAAGCAGGGGGAGGAACACTGAAGCTTTCTTT. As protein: CASSVDGGSRGRNTEAFF.

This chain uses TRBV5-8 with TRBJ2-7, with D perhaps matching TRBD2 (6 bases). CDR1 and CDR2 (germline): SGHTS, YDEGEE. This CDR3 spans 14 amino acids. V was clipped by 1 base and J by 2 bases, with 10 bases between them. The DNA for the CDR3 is TGTGCCAGCAGCTTGTTGGGGGGTACCTACGAGCAGTACTTC. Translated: CASSLLGGTYEQYF.

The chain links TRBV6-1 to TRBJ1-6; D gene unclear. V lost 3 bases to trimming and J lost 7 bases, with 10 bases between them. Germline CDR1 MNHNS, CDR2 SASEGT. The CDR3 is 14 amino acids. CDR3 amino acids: CASSDPQFNSPLHF. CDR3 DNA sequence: TGTGCCAGCAGTGATCCCCAATTCAATTCACCCCTCCACTTT.

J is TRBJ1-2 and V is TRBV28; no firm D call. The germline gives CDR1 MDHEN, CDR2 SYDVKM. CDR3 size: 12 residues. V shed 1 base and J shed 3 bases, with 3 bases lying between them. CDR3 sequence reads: CASSLFDYGYTF. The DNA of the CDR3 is TGTGCCAGCAGTTTATTCGACTATGGCTACACCTTC.

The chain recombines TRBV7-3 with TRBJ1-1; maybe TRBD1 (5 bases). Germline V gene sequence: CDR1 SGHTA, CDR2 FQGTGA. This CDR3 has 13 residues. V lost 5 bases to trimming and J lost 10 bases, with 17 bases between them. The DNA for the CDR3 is TGTGCCAGCAGCCTTCCGGGACGGTCGCCAGCTTTCTTT. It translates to CASSLPGRSPAFF.

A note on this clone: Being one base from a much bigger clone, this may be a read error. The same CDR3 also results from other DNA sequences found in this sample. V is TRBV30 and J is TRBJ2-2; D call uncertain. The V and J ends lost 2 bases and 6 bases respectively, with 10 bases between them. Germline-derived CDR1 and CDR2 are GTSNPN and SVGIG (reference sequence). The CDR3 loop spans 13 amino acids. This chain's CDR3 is CAWSSGNSGELFF. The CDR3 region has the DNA TGTGCCTGGAGTAGTGGGAATTCCGGGGAGCTGTTTTTT.

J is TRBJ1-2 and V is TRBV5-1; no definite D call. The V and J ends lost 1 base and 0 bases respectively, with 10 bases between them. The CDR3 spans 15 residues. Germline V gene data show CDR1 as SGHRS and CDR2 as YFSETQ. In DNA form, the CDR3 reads TGCGCCAGCAGCTTGTTCACCGATTCTAACTATGGCTACACCTTC. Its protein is CASSLFTDSNYGYTF.

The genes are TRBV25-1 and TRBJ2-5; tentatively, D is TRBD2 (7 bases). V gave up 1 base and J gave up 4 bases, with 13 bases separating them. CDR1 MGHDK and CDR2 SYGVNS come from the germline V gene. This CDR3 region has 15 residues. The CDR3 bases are TGTGCCAGCAGTGAATCGTGGGGGGGCCGAGAGACCCAGTACTTC. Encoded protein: CASSESWGGRETQYF. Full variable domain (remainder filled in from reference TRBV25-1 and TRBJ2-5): EADIYQTPRYLVIGTGKKITLECSQTMGHDKMYWYQQDPGMELHLIHYSYGVNSTEKGDLSSESTVSRIRTEHFPLTLESARPSHTSQYLCASSESWGGRETQYFGPGTRLLVL.

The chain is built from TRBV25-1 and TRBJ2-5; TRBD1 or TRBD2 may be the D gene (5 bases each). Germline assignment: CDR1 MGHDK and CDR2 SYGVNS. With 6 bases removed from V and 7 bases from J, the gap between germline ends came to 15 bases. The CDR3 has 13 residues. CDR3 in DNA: TGTGCCAGCAGGGGGGAAAAAACAGTGACCCAGTACTTC. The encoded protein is CASRGEKTVTQYF.

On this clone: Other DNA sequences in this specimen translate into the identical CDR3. The CDR3 region is CASSSGQRNTEAFF. Written as DNA, the CDR3 is TGTGCCAGCAGCTCGGGACAGAGGAACACTGAAGCTTTCTTT. V is TRBV5-6 and J is TRBJ1-1; 7 bases align to TRBD1. The CDR3 is made up of 14 amino acids. J lost 1 base, V lost 3 bases, and 3 bases had no gene match. Germline loops: CDR1 SGHDT, CDR2 YYEEEE.